This T cell receptor (beta chain) originates from a study of OX40 agonist ivuxolimab in advanced cancers. On the study more broadly: Participants averaged approximately 61 years of age (range about 23 to 80) and were around 85% male. Study-wide results and caveats: Clonal expansion in partial responders at 0.1-3.0 mg/kg ranked among the lowest. Low levels of normalized T-cell clonal expansion also appeared in some nonresponders.

Germline V CDR1 and CDR2: MNHEY, SVGAGI. CDR3 length equals 13 residues. V was shortened by 2 bases and J by 1 base, with 5 bases between the two germline ends. On this clone: Antigen: not known.

Sequencing was performed with immunoSEQ multiplex PCR; in TCRdb, only in-frame clones are kept and a portion is missing. The sample yields some 30,000 clones, roughly 81% seen once. Material: CD4+ or CD8+ T cells sorted from blood, obtained in a trial of the OX40 agonist ivuxolimab. This chain connects TRBV6-5 to TRBJ1-1; D is possibly TRBD1 (5 bases). The sequence came from an adult with an advanced solid tumor such as melanoma, head and neck, liver or kidney cancer. The CDR3 nucleotides read TGTGCCAGCAGTTACCAGGGGAACACTGAAGCTTTCTTT. Its translation: CASSYQGNTEAFF.